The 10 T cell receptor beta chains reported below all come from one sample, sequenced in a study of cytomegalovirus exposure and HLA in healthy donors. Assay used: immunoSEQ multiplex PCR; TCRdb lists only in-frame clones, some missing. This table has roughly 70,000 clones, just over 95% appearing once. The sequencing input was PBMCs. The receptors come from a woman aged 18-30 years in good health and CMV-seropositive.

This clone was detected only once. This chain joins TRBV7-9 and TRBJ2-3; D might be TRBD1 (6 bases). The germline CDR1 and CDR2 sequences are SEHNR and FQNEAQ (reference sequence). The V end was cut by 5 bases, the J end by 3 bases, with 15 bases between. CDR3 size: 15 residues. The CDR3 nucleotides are TGTGCCAGCAGCCAAGGGGACACCGGGACAGATACGCAGTATTTT. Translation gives CASSQGDTGTDTQYF.

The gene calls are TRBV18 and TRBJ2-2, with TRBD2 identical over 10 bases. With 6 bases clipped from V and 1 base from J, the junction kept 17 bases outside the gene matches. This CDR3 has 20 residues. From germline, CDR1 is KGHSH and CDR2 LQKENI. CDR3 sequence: CASSRTSGKTTSKNTGELFF. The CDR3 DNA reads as TGTGCCAGCTCGCGGACTAGCGGAAAGACGACGAGTAAGAACACCGGGGAGCTGTTTTTT.

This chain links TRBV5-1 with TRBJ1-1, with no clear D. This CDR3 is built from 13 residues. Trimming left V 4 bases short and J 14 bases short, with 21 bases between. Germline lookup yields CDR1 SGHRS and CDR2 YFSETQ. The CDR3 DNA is TGCGCCAGCAGCGCGTTGGGAGCGCAGGTGAAGTTCTTT. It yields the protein CASSALGAQVKFF.

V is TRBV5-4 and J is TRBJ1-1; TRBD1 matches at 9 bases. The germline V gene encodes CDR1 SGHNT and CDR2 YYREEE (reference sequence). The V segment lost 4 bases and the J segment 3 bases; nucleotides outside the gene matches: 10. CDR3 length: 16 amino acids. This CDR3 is CASSPGQGFADTEAFF. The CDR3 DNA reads TGTGCCAGCAGCCCAGGACAGGGGTTTGCGGACACTGAAGCTTTCTTT.

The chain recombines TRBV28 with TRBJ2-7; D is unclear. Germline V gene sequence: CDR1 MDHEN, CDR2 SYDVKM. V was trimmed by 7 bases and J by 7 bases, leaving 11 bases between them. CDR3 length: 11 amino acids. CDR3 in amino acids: CASKKSREQYF. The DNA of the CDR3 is TGTGCCAGCAAAAAAAGTCGGGAGCAGTACTTC.

In DNA form, the CDR3 reads TGTGCCAGCAGTGACTCGATTTGGTCTATGAGGGGCTACACCTTC. Protein sequence: CASSDSIWSMRGYTF. The rearrangement links TRBV6-4 to TRBJ1-2; no clear D. Germline CDR1 reads MRHNA; CDR2 reads SNTAGT. This CDR3 region has 15 residues. Trimming removed 0 bases at V and 8 bases at J, with 16 bases between.

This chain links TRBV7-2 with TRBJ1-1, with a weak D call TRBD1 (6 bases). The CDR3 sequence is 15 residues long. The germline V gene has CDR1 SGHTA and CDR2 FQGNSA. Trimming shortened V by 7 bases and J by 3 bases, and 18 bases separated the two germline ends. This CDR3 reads CASTRPVGQHTEAFF. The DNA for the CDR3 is TGTGCCAGCACCCGCCCCGTCGGACAGCACACTGAAGCTTTCTTT.

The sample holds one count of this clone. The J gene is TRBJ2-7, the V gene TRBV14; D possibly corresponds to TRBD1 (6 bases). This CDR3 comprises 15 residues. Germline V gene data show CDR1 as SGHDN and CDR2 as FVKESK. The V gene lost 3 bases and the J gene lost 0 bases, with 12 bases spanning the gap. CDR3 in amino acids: CASSHWTALSYEQYF. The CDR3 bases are TGTGCCAGCAGCCACTGGACAGCCCTCTCCTACGAGCAGTACTTC.

The CDR3 nucleotides read TGTGCCACCAGCCTCTCGGGGGGGGGCTACGAGCAGTACTTC. Translated: CATSLSGGGYEQYF. The genes are TRBV15 and TRBJ2-5; 8 bases line up with TRBD2. The closer fit of TRBJ2-7 to the DNA end suggests the J call may be wrong. This CDR3 has 14 residues. CDR1 is LNHNV, CDR2 YYDKDF, per germline (reference sequence).

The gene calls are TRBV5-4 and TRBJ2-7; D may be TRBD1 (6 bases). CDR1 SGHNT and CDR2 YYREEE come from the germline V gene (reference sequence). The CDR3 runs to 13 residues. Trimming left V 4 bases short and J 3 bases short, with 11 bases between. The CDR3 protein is CASSRGQIYEQYF. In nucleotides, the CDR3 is TGTGCCAGCAGCAGGGGACAAATCTACGAGCAGTACTTC.